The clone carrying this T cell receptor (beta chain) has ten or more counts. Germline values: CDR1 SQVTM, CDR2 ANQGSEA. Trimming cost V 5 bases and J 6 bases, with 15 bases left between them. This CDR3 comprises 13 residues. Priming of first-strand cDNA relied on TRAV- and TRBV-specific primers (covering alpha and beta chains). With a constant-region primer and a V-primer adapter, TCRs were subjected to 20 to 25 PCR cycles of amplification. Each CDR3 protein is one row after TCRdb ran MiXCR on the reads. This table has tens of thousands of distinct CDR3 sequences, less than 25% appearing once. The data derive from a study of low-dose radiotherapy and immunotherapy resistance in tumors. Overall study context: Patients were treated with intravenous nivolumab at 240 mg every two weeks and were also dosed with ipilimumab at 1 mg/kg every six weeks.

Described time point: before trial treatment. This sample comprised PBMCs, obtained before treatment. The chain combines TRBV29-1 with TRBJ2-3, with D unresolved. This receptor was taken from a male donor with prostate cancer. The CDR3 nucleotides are TGCAGCGTTAGGCTAACCGTGTGGGATACGCAGTATTTT. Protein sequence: CSVRLTVWDTQYF.